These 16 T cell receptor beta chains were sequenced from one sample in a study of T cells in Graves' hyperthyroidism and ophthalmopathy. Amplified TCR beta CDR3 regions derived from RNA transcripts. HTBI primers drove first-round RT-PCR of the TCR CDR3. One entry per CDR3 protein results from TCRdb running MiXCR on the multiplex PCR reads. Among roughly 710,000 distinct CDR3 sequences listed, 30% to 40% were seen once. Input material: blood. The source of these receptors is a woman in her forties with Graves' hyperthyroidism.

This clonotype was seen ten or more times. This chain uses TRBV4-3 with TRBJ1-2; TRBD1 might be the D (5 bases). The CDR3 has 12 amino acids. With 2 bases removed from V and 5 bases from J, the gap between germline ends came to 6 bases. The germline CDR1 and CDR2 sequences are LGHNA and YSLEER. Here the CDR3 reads CASSQRGYGYTF. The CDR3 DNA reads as TGCGCCAGCAGCCAACGGGGGTATGGCTACACCTTC.

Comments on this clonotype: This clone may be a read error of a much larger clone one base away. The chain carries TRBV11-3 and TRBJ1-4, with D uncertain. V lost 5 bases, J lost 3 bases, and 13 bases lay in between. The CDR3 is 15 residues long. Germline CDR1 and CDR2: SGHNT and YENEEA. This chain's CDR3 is CASSATQRANEKLFF. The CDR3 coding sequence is TGTGCCAGCAGCGCAACCCAGAGGGCTAATGAAAAACTGTTTTTT.

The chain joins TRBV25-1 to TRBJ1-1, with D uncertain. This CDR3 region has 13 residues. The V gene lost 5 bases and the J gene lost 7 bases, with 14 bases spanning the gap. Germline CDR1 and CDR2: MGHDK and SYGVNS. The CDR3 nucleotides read TGTGCCAGCAGTTTTGGTGCGCAGGTTGAAGCTTTCTTT. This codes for CASSFGAQVEAFF. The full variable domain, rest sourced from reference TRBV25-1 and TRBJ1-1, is EADIYQTPRYLVIGTGKKITLECSQTMGHDKMYWYQQDPGMELHLIHYSYGVNSTEKGDLSSESTVSRIRTEHFPLTLESARPSHTSQYLCASSFGAQVEAFFGQGTRLTVV.

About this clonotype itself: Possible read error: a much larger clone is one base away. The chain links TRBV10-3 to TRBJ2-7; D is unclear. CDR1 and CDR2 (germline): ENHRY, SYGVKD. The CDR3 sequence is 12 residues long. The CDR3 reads CASSRNGHEQYF. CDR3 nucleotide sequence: TGTGCCAGCAGTCGGAACGGCCACGAGCAGTACTTC.

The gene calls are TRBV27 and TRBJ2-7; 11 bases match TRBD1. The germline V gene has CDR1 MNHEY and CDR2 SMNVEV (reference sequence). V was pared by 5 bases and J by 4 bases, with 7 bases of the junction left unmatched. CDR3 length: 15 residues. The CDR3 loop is CASSPGTGGMYEQYF. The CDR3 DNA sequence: TGTGCCAGCAGTCCGGGGACAGGGGGTATGTACGAGCAGTACTTC.

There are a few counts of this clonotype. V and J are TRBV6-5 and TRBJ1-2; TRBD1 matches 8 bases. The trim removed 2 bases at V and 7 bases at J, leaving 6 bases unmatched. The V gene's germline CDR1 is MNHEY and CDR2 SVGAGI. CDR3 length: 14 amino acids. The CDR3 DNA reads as TGTGCCAGCAGTTACGGCAGGGGGCGGATTGGCTACACCTTC. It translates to CASSYGRGRIGYTF.

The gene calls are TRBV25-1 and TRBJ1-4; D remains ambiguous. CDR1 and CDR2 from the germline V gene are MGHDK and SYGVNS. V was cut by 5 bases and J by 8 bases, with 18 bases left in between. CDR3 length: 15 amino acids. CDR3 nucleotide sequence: TGTGCCAGCAGTTACGAGGACTTCCTGGGGGAAAAACTGTTTTTT. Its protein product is CASSYEDFLGEKLFF.

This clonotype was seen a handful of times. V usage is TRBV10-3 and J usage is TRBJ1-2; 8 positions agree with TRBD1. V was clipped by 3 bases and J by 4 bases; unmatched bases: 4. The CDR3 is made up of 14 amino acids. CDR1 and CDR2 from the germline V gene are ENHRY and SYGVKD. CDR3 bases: TGTGCCATCAGTGACCCGGACAGGGCCTATGGCTACACCTTC. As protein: CAISDPDRAYGYTF.

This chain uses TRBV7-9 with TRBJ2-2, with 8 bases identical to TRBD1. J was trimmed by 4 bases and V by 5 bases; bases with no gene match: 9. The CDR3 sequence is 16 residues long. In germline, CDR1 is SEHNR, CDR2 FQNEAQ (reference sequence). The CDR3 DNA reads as TGTGCCAGCAGCCATAAGGACAGGGCCGGCACCGGGGAGCTGTTTTTT. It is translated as CASSHKDRAGTGELFF.

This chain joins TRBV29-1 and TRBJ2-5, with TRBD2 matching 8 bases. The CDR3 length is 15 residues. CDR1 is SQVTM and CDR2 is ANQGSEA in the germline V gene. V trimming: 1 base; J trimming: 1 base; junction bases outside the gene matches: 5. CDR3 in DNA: TGCAGCGTTGAAGCGGGGGGGCAGGGCCAAGAGACCCAGTACTTC. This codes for CSVEAGGQGQETQYF.

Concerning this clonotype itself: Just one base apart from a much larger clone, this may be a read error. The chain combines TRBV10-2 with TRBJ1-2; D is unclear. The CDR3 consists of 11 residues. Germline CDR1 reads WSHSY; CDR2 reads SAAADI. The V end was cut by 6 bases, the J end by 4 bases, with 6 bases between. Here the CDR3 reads CASRRIYGYTF. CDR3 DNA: TGCGCCAGCAGACGGATCTATGGCTACACCTTC.

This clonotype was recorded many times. The CDR3 region has the DNA TGTGCCAGCAGTCCCGGTACGGGCGAGCAGTACTTC. Amino acid sequence: CASSPGTGEQYF. J is TRBJ2-7 and V is TRBV12-3 or TRBV12-4; D gene unclear. This CDR3 comprises 12 residues. Trimming cost V 5 bases and J 6 bases, with 11 bases left between them.

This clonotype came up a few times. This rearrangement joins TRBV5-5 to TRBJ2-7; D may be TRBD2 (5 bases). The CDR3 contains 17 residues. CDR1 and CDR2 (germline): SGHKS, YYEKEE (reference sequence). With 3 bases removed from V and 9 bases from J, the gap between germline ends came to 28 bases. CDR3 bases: TGTGCCAGCAGCTCCTACCTCGGGCCTGAGGGATTTTCGCGGCAGTACTTC. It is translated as CASSSYLGPEGFSRQYF.

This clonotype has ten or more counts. CDR3 bases: TGTGCCACCGCCGCAGAGACTGAAGCTTTCTTT. It is translated as CATAAETEAFF. The chain recombines TRBV24-1 with TRBJ1-1, with D hard to call. Germline CDR1 reads KGHDR; CDR2 reads SFDVKD. With 9 bases removed from V and 5 bases from J, the gap between germline ends came to 9 bases. The CDR3 is 11 residues long.

The chain's CDR3 is CATSRPVSTGGNYGYTF. CDR3 in DNA: TGTGCCACCAGCAGACCGGTTTCGACAGGGGGCAACTATGGCTACACCTTC. V gene TRBV15 combines with J gene TRBJ1-2, with 10 bases fitting TRBD1. Germline V gene data show CDR1 as LNHNV and CDR2 as YYDKDF (reference sequence). The V segment lost 2 bases and the J segment 2 bases; nucleotides outside the gene matches: 8. The CDR3 loop spans 17 amino acids.

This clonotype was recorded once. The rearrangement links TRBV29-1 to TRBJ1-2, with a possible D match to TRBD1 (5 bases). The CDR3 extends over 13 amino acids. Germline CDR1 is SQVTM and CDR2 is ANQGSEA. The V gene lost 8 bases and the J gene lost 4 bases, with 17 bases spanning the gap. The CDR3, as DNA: TGCAGCTTAGGAGGGGAAGGGAGCTATGGCTACACCTTC. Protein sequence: CSLGGEGSYGYTF.